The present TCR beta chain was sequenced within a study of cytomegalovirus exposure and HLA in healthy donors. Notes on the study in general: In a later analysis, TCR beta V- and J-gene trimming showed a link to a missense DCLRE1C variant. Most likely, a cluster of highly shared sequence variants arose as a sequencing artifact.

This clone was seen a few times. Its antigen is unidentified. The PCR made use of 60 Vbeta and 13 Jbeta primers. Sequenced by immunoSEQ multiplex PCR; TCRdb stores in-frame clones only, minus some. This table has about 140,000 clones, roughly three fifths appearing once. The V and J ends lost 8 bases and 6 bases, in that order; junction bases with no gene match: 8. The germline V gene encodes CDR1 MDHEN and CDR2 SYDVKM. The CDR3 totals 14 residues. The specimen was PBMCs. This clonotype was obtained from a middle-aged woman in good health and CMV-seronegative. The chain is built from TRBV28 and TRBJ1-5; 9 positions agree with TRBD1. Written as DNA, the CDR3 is TGTGCCAGCCTCACCGGGACAGGGAGTCAGCCCCAGCATTTT. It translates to CASLTGTGSQPQHF.